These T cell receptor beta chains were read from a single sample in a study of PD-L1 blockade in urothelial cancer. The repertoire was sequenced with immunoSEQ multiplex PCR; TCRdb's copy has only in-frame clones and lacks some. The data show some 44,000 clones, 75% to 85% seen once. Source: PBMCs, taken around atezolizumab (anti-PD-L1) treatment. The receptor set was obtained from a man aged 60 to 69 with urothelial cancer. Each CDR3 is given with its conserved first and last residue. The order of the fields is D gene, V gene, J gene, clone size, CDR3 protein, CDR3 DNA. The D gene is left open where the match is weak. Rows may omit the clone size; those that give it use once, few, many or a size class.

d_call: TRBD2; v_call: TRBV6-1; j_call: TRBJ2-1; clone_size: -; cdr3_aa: CASSQGTRYEQFF; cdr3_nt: TGTGCCAGCAGCCAAGGGACTAGATACGAGCAGTTCTTC
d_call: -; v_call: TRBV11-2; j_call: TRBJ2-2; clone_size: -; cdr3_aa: CASSSRPLNPINTGELFF; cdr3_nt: TGTGCCAGCAGCTCCAGGCCCTTAAACCCAATAAACACCGGGGAGCTGTTTTTT
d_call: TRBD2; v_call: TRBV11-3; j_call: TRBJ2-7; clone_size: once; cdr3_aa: CASSLRLAGGISEQYF; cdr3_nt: TGTGCCAGCAGCCTAAGACTAGCGGGAGGAATAAGCGAGCAGTACTTC
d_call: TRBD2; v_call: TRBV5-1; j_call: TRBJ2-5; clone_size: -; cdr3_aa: CASSLEASGRGETQYF; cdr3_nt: TGCGCCAGCAGCTTGGAGGCTAGCGGGAGGGGGGAGACCCAGTACTTC
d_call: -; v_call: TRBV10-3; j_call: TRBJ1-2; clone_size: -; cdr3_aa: CAITRGSGYGYTF; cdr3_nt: TGTGCCATCACCAGGGGATCGGGCTATGGCTACACCTTC
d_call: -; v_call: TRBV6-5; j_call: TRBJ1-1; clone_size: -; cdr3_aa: CASSYSFSVTRTEAFF; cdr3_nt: TGTGCCAGCAGTTACTCTTTCTCCGTAACGAGAACTGAAGCTTTCTTT
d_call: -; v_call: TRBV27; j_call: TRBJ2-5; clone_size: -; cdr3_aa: CASSFSRQETQYF; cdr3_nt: TGTGCCAGCAGTTTTTCCAGGCAAGAGACCCAGTACTTC
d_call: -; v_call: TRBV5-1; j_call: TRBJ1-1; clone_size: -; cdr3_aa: CASSLAGGSEAFF; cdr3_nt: TGCGCCAGCAGCCTGGCGGGGGGGTCTGAAGCTTTCTTT
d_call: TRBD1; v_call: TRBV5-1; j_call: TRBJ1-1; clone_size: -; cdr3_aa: CASSLEDRTSHTEAFF; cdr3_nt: TGCGCCAGCAGCTTGGAGGACAGGACAAGTCACACTGAAGCTTTCTTT
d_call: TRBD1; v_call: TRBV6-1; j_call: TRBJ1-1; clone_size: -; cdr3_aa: CASSEREGQGNTEAFF; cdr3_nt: TGTGCCAGCAGTGAAAGGGAGGGACAGGGGAACACTGAAGCTTTCTTT
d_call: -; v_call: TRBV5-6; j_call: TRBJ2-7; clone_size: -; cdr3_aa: CASSLPNAYEQYF; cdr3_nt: TGTGCCAGCAGCCTACCTAACGCCTACGAGCAGTACTTC
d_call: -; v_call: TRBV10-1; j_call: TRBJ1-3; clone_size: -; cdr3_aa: CASSSLGSGNTIYF; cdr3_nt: TGCGCCAGCAGTTCGCTCGGCTCTGGAAACACCATATATTTT
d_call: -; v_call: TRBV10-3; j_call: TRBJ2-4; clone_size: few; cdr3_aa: CAISAWGDIQYF; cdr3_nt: TGTGCCATCAGTGCCTGGGGAGACATTCAGTACTTC
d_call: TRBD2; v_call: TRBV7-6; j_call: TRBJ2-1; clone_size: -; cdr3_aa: CASSFLAGPGNEQFF; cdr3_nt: TGTGCCAGCAGCTTTCTAGCGGGGCCGGGGAATGAGCAGTTCTTC
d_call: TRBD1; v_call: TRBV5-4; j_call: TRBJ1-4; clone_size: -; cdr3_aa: CASSMRTGGHEKLFF; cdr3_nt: TGTGCCAGCAGCATGCGGACAGGGGGCCATGAAAAACTGTTTTTT
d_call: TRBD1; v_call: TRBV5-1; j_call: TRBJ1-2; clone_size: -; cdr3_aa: CASAPTGPGYYGYTF; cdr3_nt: TGCGCCAGCGCCCCGACAGGGCCTGGTTACTATGGCTACACCTTC
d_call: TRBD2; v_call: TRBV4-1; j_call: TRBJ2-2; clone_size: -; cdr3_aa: CASSQVLAANTGELFF; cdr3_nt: TGCGCCAGCAGCCAAGTACTAGCGGCGAACACCGGGGAGCTGTTTTTT
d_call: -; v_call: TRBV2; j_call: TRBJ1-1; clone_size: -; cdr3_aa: CASSEARGELGAFF; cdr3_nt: TGTGCCAGCAGTGAAGCGCGCGGTGAACTCGGGGCTTTCTTT
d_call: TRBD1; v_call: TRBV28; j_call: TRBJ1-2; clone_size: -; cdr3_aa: CASSTNLGQLYGYTF; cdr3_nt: TGTGCCAGCAGTACGAATCTGGGACAGCTCTATGGCTACACCTTC
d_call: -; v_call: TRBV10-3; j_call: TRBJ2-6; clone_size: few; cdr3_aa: CAISNRDSGANVLTF; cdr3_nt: TGTGCCATCAGTAACAGGGACTCTGGGGCCAACGTCCTGACTTTC
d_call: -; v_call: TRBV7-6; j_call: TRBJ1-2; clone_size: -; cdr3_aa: CASSLGRGRDYGYTF; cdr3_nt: TGTGCCAGCAGCTTAGGCCGGGGTCGGGACTATGGCTACACCTTC